The 31 T cell receptor beta chains presented below share a single source sample, sequenced in a study of blood T cell repertoires in COVID-19. The method was immunoSEQ multiplex PCR; TCRdb's version includes in-frame clones alone and lacks a portion of them. The profile shows 150,000 or so clones, around nine tenths of them singletons. The sequencing input was peripheral blood. These receptors were obtained from a human donor in a cohort sampled during active COVID-19.

The V and J genes are TRBV5-4 and TRBJ1-6; 9 nucleotides align to TRBD1. V dropped 4 bases and J dropped 7; count of bases not matched to a gene: 3. The CDR3 extends over 14 amino acids. Looked up from germline, CDR1 is SGHNT and CDR2 is YYREEE (reference sequence). The CDR3 coding sequence is TGTGCCAGCAGCCCGACAGGGGGGAATTCACCCCTCCACTTT. This sequence encodes CASSPTGGNSPLHF.

The V and J genes are TRBV28 and TRBJ2-6, with D possibly matching TRBD1 (6 bases). The CDR3 is 16 residues long. Trimming removed 6 bases at V and 2 bases at J, with 14 bases between. The V gene's germline CDR1 is MDHEN and CDR2 SYDVKM. The CDR3 bases are TGTGCCAGCAGGGCCCGAACAGGGACTGGGGCCAACGTCCTGACTTTC. Translated, it gives CASRARTGTGANVLTF. The full variable domain, with the rest looked up from reference TRBV28 and TRBJ2-6, is DVKVTQSSRYLVKRTGEKVFLECVQDMDHENMFWYRQDPGLGLRLIYFSYDVKMKEKGDIPEGYSVSREKKERFSLILESASTNQTSMYLCASRARTGTGANVLTFGAGSRLTVL.

This clone was picked up one time. This chain links TRBV6-5 with TRBJ2-1; D may be TRBD2 (5 bases). Trimming stripped 6 bases from V and 3 bases from J, with 9 bases between. Germline V gene lookup returns CDR1 MNHEY and CDR2 SVGAGI. The CDR3 has 13 amino acids. DNA for the CDR3: TGTGCCAGCAGAGCTAGCCTCTACAATGAGCAGTTCTTC. It is translated as CASRASLYNEQFF.

V gene TRBV28 combines with J gene TRBJ2-7; 7 bases line up with TRBD2. The CDR3 is 14 amino acids. Germline-derived CDR1 and CDR2 are MDHEN and SYDVKM. Unmatched junction bases numbered 6, after V lost 4 bases and J lost 3 bases. Written as DNA, the CDR3 is TGTGCCAGCAGTTCCGGGACTAAGGGCTACGAGCAGTACTTC. Translation gives CASSSGTKGYEQYF.

This clone occurred once. This chain joins TRBV11-2 and TRBJ2-3; 9 nucleotides line up with TRBD2. The CDR3 consists of 17 residues. V trimming: 6 bases; J trimming: 8 bases; junction bases outside the gene matches: 18. Germline CDR1 reads SGHAT; CDR2 reads FQNNGV. CDR3 DNA sequence: TGTGCCAGCAGTCCTGTAGCTCGCGGGGGGGCCTTTGGTACGCAGTATTTT. This encodes CASSPVARGGAFGTQYF.

In DNA, the CDR3 is TGTGCCAGCAGCTCGGGACTAGCGGGAGTATCAGTTTACGAGCAGTACTTC. Its protein is CASSSGLAGVSVYEQYF. The chain combines TRBV13 with TRBJ2-7, with 14 nucleotides matching TRBD2. Germline V gene data show CDR1 as PRHDT and CDR2 as FYEKMQ (reference sequence). The CDR3 runs to 17 residues. The junction had 9 bases not matched to a gene; V was cut back by 4 bases and J by 4 bases.

The V and J genes are TRBV28 and TRBJ1-1; TRBD1 is a possible D gene (5 bases). Germline-derived CDR1 and CDR2 are MDHEN and SYDVKM. V was cut by 8 bases and J by 10 bases, with 14 bases left in between. The CDR3 totals 11 residues. CDR3 coding DNA: TGTGCCAGCGGGGGGGAACGTAGAGCTTTCTTT. It is translated as CASGGERRAFF.

The chain is built from TRBV29-1 and TRBJ2-3, with D possibly being TRBD1 (5 bases). V was clipped by 5 bases and J by 6 bases, with 15 bases between them. The CDR3 consists of 13 residues. Germline CDR1 SQVTM, CDR2 ANQGSEA. CDR3 amino acids: CSVPSSGQDTQYF. CDR3 DNA: TGCAGCGTTCCTTCGTCAGGGCAGGATACGCAGTATTTT.

This clone was observed a single time. The genes are TRBV19 and TRBJ2-7; 8 bases fit TRBD1. Trimming cost V 5 bases and J 5 bases; bases outside gene matches: 8. Looked up from germline, CDR1 is LNHDA and CDR2 is SQIVND (reference sequence). There are 14 residues in the CDR3. In DNA, the CDR3 is TGTGCCAGTAGTGTGCGCAGGGGGCTACACGAGCAGTACTTC. It translates to CASSVRRGLHEQYF.

This clone was observed once. The V and J genes are TRBV5-4 and TRBJ2-5; possible D gene TRBD1, 8 bases. The CDR3 extends over 16 amino acids. Germline loops: CDR1 SGHNT, CDR2 YYREEE (reference sequence). V lost 0 bases to trimming and J lost 5 bases, with 17 bases between them. CDR3 region: CASSLGGGDRYETQYF. CDR3 DNA: TGTGCCAGCAGCTTGGGTGGGGGGGACAGGTACGAGACCCAGTACTTC. Full variable domain (outside the CDR3, taken from reference TRBV5-4 and TRBJ2-5): ETGVTQSPTHLIKTRGQQVTLRCSSQSGHNTVSWYQQALGQGPQFIFQYYREEENGRGNFPPRFSGLQFPNYSSELNVNALELDDSALYLCASSLGGGDRYETQYFGPGTRLLVL.

This chain uses TRBV18 with TRBJ1-2; D uncertain. The germline V gene has CDR1 KGHSH and CDR2 LQKENI. The CDR3 sequence is 13 residues long. Trimming pared 1 base from V and 4 bases from J, leaving 7 bases between. The CDR3 sequence: CASSPLEIYGYTF. DNA of the CDR3: TGTGCCAGCTCACCACTAGAGATCTATGGCTACACCTTC.

This clone showed up just once. The chain couples TRBV28 to TRBJ1-1; tentatively, D is TRBD1 (5 bases). CDR1 and CDR2 (germline): MDHEN, SYDVKM. CDR3 length equals 13 residues. V was trimmed by 3 bases and J by 4 bases, leaving 9 bases between them. As DNA, the CDR3 is TGTGCCAGCAGTTTCATTGGGGCCACTGAAGCTTTCTTT. Translation: CASSFIGATEAFF.

The V call is TRBV6-5, the J call TRBJ2-5, with D possibly matching TRBD2 (5 bases). V shed 4 bases and J shed 4 bases, with 16 bases lying between them. The CDR3 covers 15 residues. Germline CDR1 and CDR2: MNHEY and SVGAGI. The DNA for the CDR3 is TGTGCCAGCAGTTCCGGGCTCGGAGGAGGAGAGACCCAGTACTTC. Translating gives CASSSGLGGGETQYF.

Comment on this clone: Other DNA sequences in the sample encode the same CDR3. V gene TRBV9 combines with J gene TRBJ2-7; 8 positions agree with TRBD1. The CDR3 totals 14 residues. Germline V gene data show CDR1 as SGDLS and CDR2 as YYNGEE. With V trimmed by 0 bases and J by 4 bases, 3 bases remained unmatched. CDR3 sequence: CASSVAGQGYEQYF. Written as DNA, the CDR3 is TGTGCCAGCAGCGTAGCAGGACAGGGTTACGAGCAGTACTTC.

The V gene is TRBV5-4, the J gene TRBJ2-7; perhaps TRBD2 as D (7 bases). This CDR3 region has 13 residues. Between the trimmed V and J ends, which lost 5 bases and 5 bases, there was a span of 14 bases. Looked up from germline, CDR1 is SGHNT and CDR2 is YYREEE (reference sequence). The CDR3, as DNA: TGTGCCAGCAGTAAACCGGGGGGCAACGAGCAGTACTTC. Encoded protein: CASSKPGGNEQYF.

This chain uses TRBV4-3 with TRBJ2-5, with 13 bases lining up with TRBD2. Trimming took 4 bases from V and 5 from J; bases not matched to a gene: 4. The CDR3 is made up of 15 amino acids. CDR1 and CDR2 (germline): LGHNA, YSLEER. CDR3 bases: TGCGCCAGCAGCCGAGGACTAGCGGGGGCGGAGACCCAGTACTTC. Its translation: CASSRGLAGAETQYF.

This clone showed up just once. V usage is TRBV7-2 and J usage is TRBJ2-3; 13 bases fit TRBD2. The CDR3 runs 16 residues. The V and J ends lost 5 bases and 5 bases, in that order; junction bases with no gene match: 7. Germline V gene sequence: CDR1 SGHTA, CDR2 FQGNSA. CDR3 nucleotide sequence: TGTGCCAGCAGCACCTGGACTAGCGGGAGTCTAGATACGCAGTATTTT. Its translation is CASSTWTSGSLDTQYF.

This clone has only one observation. The chain is built from TRBV30 and TRBJ2-7; the D gene is possibly TRBD2 (6 bases). The CDR3 is 15 residues long. Trimming shortened V by 0 bases and J by 2 bases, and 14 bases separated the two germline ends. The germline CDR1 and CDR2 sequences are GTSNPN and SVGIG (reference sequence). In DNA, the CDR3 is TGTGCCTGGAGTGTCTCGGGGGTAGGGACCTACGAGCAGTACTTC. Residues: CAWSVSGVGTYEQYF.

This chain uses TRBV11-2 with TRBJ2-2, with D maybe TRBD1 (6 bases). The CDR3 sequence is 14 residues long. Germline lookup yields CDR1 SGHAT and CDR2 FQNNGV. The V gene lost 2 bases and the J gene lost 6 bases, with 10 bases spanning the gap. CDR3 protein: CASSLTGTAGELFF. The DNA of the CDR3 is TGTGCCAGCAGCTTAACAGGGACGGCCGGGGAGCTGTTTTTT.

V gene TRBV28 combines with J gene TRBJ1-2, with D possibly TRBD1 on 5 matching bases. V gave up 5 bases and J gave up 6 bases, with 19 bases separating them. Per germline, CDR1 MDHEN and CDR2 SYDVKM. The CDR3 has 15 residues. CDR3 amino acids: CASSPITQVLNGYTF. As DNA, the CDR3 is TGTGCCAGCAGTCCCATTACACAGGTACTCAATGGCTACACCTTC.

The chain is built from TRBV7-3 and TRBJ1-1; D is perhaps TRBD1 (5 bases). V was shortened by 2 bases and J by 1 base, with 8 bases between the two germline ends. Germline V lookup: CDR1 SGHTA, CDR2 FQGTGA. CDR3 length: 14 residues. CDR3 region: CASSLQGTNTEAFF. For the CDR3, the DNA is TGTGCCAGCAGCTTACAGGGTACGAACACTGAAGCTTTCTTT.

This clone has only a few counts. This chain uses TRBV29-1 with TRBJ2-7, with a possible D match to TRBD2 (6 bases). This CDR3 contains 14 residues. Trimming pared 4 bases from V and 0 bases from J, leaving 13 bases between. CDR1 is SQVTM and CDR2 is ANQGSEA in the germline V gene. As DNA, the CDR3 is TGCAGCGTTGGTGTTGGGAGGAGCTCCTACGAGCAGTACTTC. Translated, it gives CSVGVGRSSYEQYF.

The count of this clone is one. The rearrangement joins TRBV28 to TRBJ1-6; 7 bases are a match to TRBD1. Germline CDR1 reads MDHEN; CDR2 reads SYDVKM. V was pared by 6 bases and J by 7 bases, with 18 bases of the junction left unmatched. The length of the CDR3 is 18 residues. In DNA, the CDR3 is TGTGCCAGCAGCCTAAAGAGGTCGGGGCAGGGGGGAAATTCACCCCTCCACTTT. Its translation is CASSLKRSGQGGNSPLHF. The full variable domain, rest sourced from reference TRBV28 and TRBJ1-6, is DVKVTQSSRYLVKRTGEKVFLECVQDMDHENMFWYRQDPGLGLRLIYFSYDVKMKEKGDIPEGYSVSREKKERFSLILESASTNQTSMYLCASSLKRSGQGGNSPLHFGNGTRLTVT.

The chain combines TRBV6-5 with TRBJ1-5; maybe TRBD1 (5 bases). CDR1 MNHEY and CDR2 SVGAGI come from the germline V gene. Between the trimmed V and J ends, which lost 6 bases and 2 bases, there was a span of 14 bases. The CDR3 loop spans 15 amino acids. For the CDR3, the DNA is TGTGCCAGCAGATCCCAAACAGGTCGCAATCAGCCCCAGCATTTT. Protein sequence: CASRSQTGRNQPQHF.

The rearrangement links TRBV3-1 (or the pseudogene TRBV3-2) to TRBJ1-2; maybe TRBD1 (5 bases). This CDR3 comprises 12 residues. In germline, CDR1 is LGHDT, CDR2 YNNKEL (reference sequence). Trimming removed 4 bases at V and 8 bases at J, with 11 bases between. DNA for the CDR3: TGTGCCAGCAGCCTGACAGAAAAAGGCTACACCTTC. Translated: CASSLTEKGYTF.

The J gene is TRBJ1-1, the V gene TRBV6-5; D is possibly TRBD1 (5 bases). The CDR3 totals 13 residues. With 8 bases removed from V and 4 bases from J, the gap between germline ends came to 14 bases. Germline loops: CDR1 MNHEY, CDR2 SVGAGI. Here the CDR3 reads CASSPTGATEAFF. CDR3 sequence (DNA): TGTGCCAGCTCACCGACTGGGGCCACTGAAGCTTTCTTT.

This clone has just one count. The CDR3 protein is CASRNSGGMNTEAFF. CDR3 coding DNA: TGTGCCAGCAGGAATTCAGGGGGAATGAACACTGAAGCTTTCTTT. The rearrangement uses TRBV28 and TRBJ1-1; 7 nucleotides align to TRBD1. The CDR3 spans 15 residues. Trimming removed 6 bases from V and 0 bases from J; junction bases left unmatched: 7. Per the germline V gene, CDR1 is MDHEN and CDR2 is SYDVKM.

The chain uses TRBV5-6 and TRBJ1-3, with D maybe TRBD1 (6 bases). The CDR3 covers 16 residues. The V end lost 6 bases, the J end lost 4 bases, and 20 bases lay between the germline ends. Per germline, CDR1 SGHDT and CDR2 YYEEEE. CDR3 in DNA: TGTGCCAGCACCCGGAGGGGGGGCATGGACGGAAACACCATATATTTT. Residues: CASTRRGGMDGNTIYF.

The chain is built from TRBV28 and TRBJ1-2; D ambiguous. Germline CDR1 reads MDHEN; CDR2 reads SYDVKM. V shed 2 bases and J shed 2 bases, with 9 bases lying between them. The CDR3 length is 14 residues. CDR3 bases: TGTGCCAGCAGTTTAACTACCTTCAACTATGGCTACACCTTC. It encodes CASSLTTFNYGYTF.

This clone has just a few counts. The chain joins TRBV6-4 to TRBJ2-3, with 11 positions matching TRBD2. With V trimmed by 10 bases and J by 2 bases, 5 bases remained unmatched. The length of the CDR3 is 14 residues. Germline V gene lookup returns CDR1 MRHNA and CDR2 SNTAGT. As DNA, the CDR3 is TGTGCCACCGGGACTAGCGGAACCACAGATACGCAGTATTTT. It specifies CATGTSGTTDTQYF.

The rearrangement joins TRBV10-1 to TRBJ2-1; TRBD2 matches at 12 bases. This CDR3 has 14 amino acids. Unmatched junction bases numbered 7, after V lost 10 bases and J lost 6 bases. Germline V CDR1 and CDR2: WNHNN, SYGVQD (reference sequence). CDR3 DNA sequence: TGCGCCACCCCCAGGACTAGCGGGATCAATGAGCAGTTCTTC. Its protein is CATPRTSGINEQFF.